The count of the clone carrying this T cell receptor (beta chain) is one. RNA, at about 0.45 to 1 ug, was reverse transcribed with random hexamers. The immunoSEQ assay covered 54 Vbeta and 13 Jbeta segments for CDR3. TCRdb reprocessed the immunoSEQ multiplex PCR reads with MiXCR, giving one entry per CDR3 protein. The profile shows more than 150,000 distinct CDR3 sequences, 95% to 97% of them singletons. V gave up 1 base and J gave up 8 bases, with 0 bases separating them. Germline V lookup: CDR1 SEHNR, CDR2 FQNEAQ (reference sequence). The CDR3 totals 10 residues. The data were obtained in a study of CD8 T cells in Susac syndrome. As for the study in general: When blood was collected, patients with Susac syndrome were therapy-naive, were taking corticosteroids, or were receiving intravenous immunoglobulin alone.

Sequencing of TCR beta was undertaken in CD8+ and CD4+ T cells derived from blood. V is TRBV7-9 and J is TRBJ2-1, with D uncertain. The source material was CD4+ T cells from PBMCs. This clonotype originated in a human donor with Susac syndrome. For the CDR3, the DNA is TGTGCCAGCAGCTTAGATGAGCAGTTCTTC. The encoded protein is CASSLDEQFF.